Below, 18 T cell receptor beta chains from the same sample are listed, as sequenced in a study of blood T cell repertoires in COVID-19 (dated by TCRdb to 2019 to 2021). The method was the immunoSEQ multiplex PCR assay. This immuneACCESS table, as held by TCRdb, lists in-frame sequences with V and J called but not all clones. Of the missing ones, under half trace to an unresolved V gene in checked studies; the others have no known cause. This sample lists 150,000 to 200,000 clones; 82% were detected once. 4.5% to 6.5% of the sample is taken by the ten largest. The sequenced material came from peripheral blood. The source is a woman younger than 45 with acute or convalescent COVID-19.

The CDR3 protein is CASSQGAGLITDTQYF. The DNA of the CDR3 is TGTGCCAGCAGCCAAGGGGCAGGTTTGATCACAGATACGCAGTATTTT. The gene calls are TRBV3-1 (or the pseudogene TRBV3-2) and TRBJ2-3; D remains unclear. This CDR3 has 16 amino acids. Germline V CDR1 and CDR2: LGHDT, YNNKEL (reference sequence). V lost 1 base and J 2 bases, leaving 13 bases between the germline ends.

This CDR3 is CASSTTWTGNQPQHF. CDR3 DNA: TGTGCCAGCAGCACTACTTGGACAGGTAATCAGCCCCAGCATTTT. The chain links TRBV28 to TRBJ1-5; 7 bases are shared with TRBD1. With 6 bases clipped from V and 4 bases from J, the junction kept 9 bases outside the gene matches. The CDR3 is made up of 15 amino acids. Germline V gene sequence: CDR1 MDHEN, CDR2 SYDVKM.

The chain recombines TRBV27 with TRBJ2-3; the match to TRBD2 covers 14 bases. Looked up from germline, CDR1 is MNHEY and CDR2 is SMNVEV (reference sequence). V dropped 5 bases and J dropped 1; count of bases not matched to a gene: 8. The CDR3 loop spans 18 amino acids. CDR3 sequence: CASSGLAGGMRGTDTQYF. The CDR3, as DNA: TGTGCCAGCAGTGGACTAGCGGGAGGAATGAGGGGCACAGATACGCAGTATTTT.

This clone was seen only once. The V call is TRBV29-1, the J call TRBJ2-7, with 9 bases lining up with TRBD2. CDR3 size: 16 residues. Trimming cost V 5 bases and J 1 base; bases outside gene matches: 12. Germline values: CDR1 SQVTM, CDR2 ANQGSEA. As DNA, the CDR3 is TGCAGCGTTAATCGTAGGGCGACTAGCGGTTCCTACGAGCAGTACTTC. As protein: CSVNRRATSGSYEQYF.

This clone appeared a few times. The rearrangement joins TRBV5-5 to TRBJ1-1; D not resolved. V was pared by 1 base and J by 0 bases, with 7 bases between. The CDR3 runs 14 residues. Germline CDR1 is SGHKS and CDR2 is YYEKEE (reference sequence). This CDR3 reads CASSLSYMNTEAFF. CDR3 nucleotide sequence: TGTGCCAGCAGCTTGTCGTACATGAACACTGAAGCTTTCTTT.

V usage is TRBV30 and J usage is TRBJ2-5; D unclear. Trimming took 5 bases from V and 4 from J, leaving 20 bases between them. The germline V gene has CDR1 GTSNPN and CDR2 SVGIG (reference sequence). The CDR3 loop spans 15 amino acids. The CDR3 region has the DNA TGTGCCTGGGGGGTCGGGTACTCACGCCGAGAGACCCAGTACTTC. Protein product: CAWGVGYSRRETQYF.

The chain combines TRBV29-1 with TRBJ1-2, with 7 positions matching TRBD1. Germline trimming cut 7 bases from V and 4 bases from J; bases unmatched to any gene: 9. Germline CDR1 is SQVTM and CDR2 is ANQGSEA. The length of the CDR3 is 13 residues. The CDR3 DNA is TGCAGCGGGGGGGACAGAGGAAGCTATGGCTACACCTTC. It codes for CSGGDRGSYGYTF.

A remark on this clone: Other DNA sequences in this sample translate to the same CDR3. The chain employs TRBV2 and TRBJ1-2, with TRBD1 matching 7 bases. The CDR3 length is 12 residues. Germline CDR1 and CDR2: SNHLY and FYNNEI. Unmatched junction bases numbered 2, after V lost 6 bases and J lost 4 bases. The DNA of the CDR3 is TGTGCCAGCAGGGGGACAGCCTATGGCTACACCTTC. Translation gives CASRGTAYGYTF. Based on the CDR3 plus reference TRBV2 and TRBJ1-2, the full variable domain is EPEVTQTPSHQVTQMGQEVILRCVPISNHLYFYWYRQILGQKVEFLVSFYNNEISEKSEIFDDQFSVERPDGSNFTLKIRSTKLEDSAMYFCASRGTAYGYTFGSGTRLTVV.

In nucleotides, the CDR3 is TGCGCCAGCAGCCAGGCGACACCGAACACTGAAGCTTTCTTT. The encoded protein is CASSQATPNTEAFF. The V call is TRBV4-1, the J call TRBJ1-1; no reliable D call. Trimming pared 3 bases from V and 1 base from J, leaving 9 bases between. CDR1 is MGHRA and CDR2 is YSYEKL in the germline V gene. The CDR3 runs to 14 residues.

The J gene is TRBJ1-5, the V gene TRBV29-1, with D maybe TRBD1 (6 bases). Per the germline V gene, CDR1 is SQVTM and CDR2 is ANQGSEA. V dropped 4 bases and J dropped 4 bases, with 11 bases sitting between them. The CDR3 is 13 amino acids. The CDR3 here is CSVGSGANQPQHF. DNA of the CDR3: TGCAGCGTTGGTTCAGGGGCGAATCAGCCCCAGCATTTT. Combining the CDR3 with reference TRBV29-1 and TRBJ1-5 gives the whole variable domain SAVISQKPSRDICQRGTSLTIQCQVDSQVTMMFWYRQQPGQSLTLIATANQGSEATYESGFVIDKFPISRPNLTFSTLTVSNMSPEDSSIYLCSVGSGANQPQHFGDGTRLSIL.

This clone was recorded once. The chain has TRBV19 and TRBJ1-2; D is perhaps TRBD1 (6 bases). The CDR3 contains 15 residues. Per germline, CDR1 LNHDA and CDR2 SQIVND (reference sequence). Trimming pared 1 base from V and 4 bases from J, leaving 13 bases between. CDR3 sequence (DNA): TGTGCCAGTAGTATAGGGACAGCTGCTTCCTATGGCTACACCTTC. Protein: CASSIGTAASYGYTF.

The rearrangement uses TRBV12-3 or TRBV12-4 and TRBJ1-2; D is ambiguous. This CDR3 has 13 amino acids. Deletions cut 6 bases from V and 4 bases from J, with 12 bases between. The CDR3 DNA sequence: TGTGCCAGCAGGCAAAGTCAGGCCTATGGCTACACCTTC. It translates to CASRQSQAYGYTF.

The chain links TRBV6-6 to TRBJ2-7, with TRBD2 identical over 13 bases. The CDR3 contains 16 residues. V dropped 6 bases and J dropped 1; count of bases not matched to a gene: 6. Germline V lookup: CDR1 MNHNY, CDR2 SVGAGI (reference sequence). For the CDR3, the DNA is TGTGCCAGCAGGTCACCGGGACTAGCGGGATCCTACGAGCAGTACTTC. The encoded protein is CASRSPGLAGSYEQYF.

V is TRBV13 and J is TRBJ1-2, with unresolved D. From germline, CDR1 is PRHDT and CDR2 FYEKMQ (reference sequence). V was cut by 0 bases and J by 7 bases, with 9 bases left in between. The CDR3 runs to 13 residues. CDR3 region: CASSLGGESGYTF. For the CDR3, the DNA is TGTGCCAGCAGCTTAGGCGGGGAAAGTGGCTACACCTTC.

The chain combines TRBV7-8 with TRBJ2-7; 13 nucleotides agree with TRBD2. This CDR3 has 17 amino acids. The germline gives CDR1 SGHVS, CDR2 FQNEAQ. V was pared by 6 bases and J by 5 bases, with 13 bases of the junction left unmatched. In DNA form, the CDR3 reads TGTGCCAGCAGGCACTCCGGGACTAGCGGGATACTTAACGAGCAGTACTTC. Translated: CASRHSGTSGILNEQYF.

This clone appeared a single time. The chain uses TRBV5-8 and TRBJ2-1; D is undetermined. Germline V gene sequence: CDR1 SGHTS, CDR2 YDEGEE. This CDR3 has 11 amino acids. Trimming pared 4 bases from V and 8 bases from J, leaving 7 bases between. CDR3 in DNA: TGTGCCAGCAGCCCCCTTGATGAGCAGTTCTTC. Residues: CASSPLDEQFF.

The V gene is TRBV6-5, the J gene TRBJ1-3; D may be TRBD1 (6 bases). CDR1 is MNHEY and CDR2 is SVGAGI in the germline V gene. With 6 bases removed from V and 0 bases from J, the gap between germline ends came to 9 bases. There are 14 residues in the CDR3. The CDR3 loop reads CASSRTVSGNTIYF. The CDR3 bases are TGTGCCAGCAGCAGGACAGTCTCTGGAAACACCATATATTTT.

V and J are TRBV7-8 and TRBJ2-7; TRBD1 might be the D (5 bases). The CDR3 has 13 residues. V lost 5 bases and J lost 2, with 10 bases in between. Germline-derived CDR1 and CDR2 are SGHVS and FQNEAQ. For the CDR3, the DNA is TGTGCCAGCAGCCTAAGGGGTACCTACGAGCAGTACTTC. Its translation: CASSLRGTYEQYF.